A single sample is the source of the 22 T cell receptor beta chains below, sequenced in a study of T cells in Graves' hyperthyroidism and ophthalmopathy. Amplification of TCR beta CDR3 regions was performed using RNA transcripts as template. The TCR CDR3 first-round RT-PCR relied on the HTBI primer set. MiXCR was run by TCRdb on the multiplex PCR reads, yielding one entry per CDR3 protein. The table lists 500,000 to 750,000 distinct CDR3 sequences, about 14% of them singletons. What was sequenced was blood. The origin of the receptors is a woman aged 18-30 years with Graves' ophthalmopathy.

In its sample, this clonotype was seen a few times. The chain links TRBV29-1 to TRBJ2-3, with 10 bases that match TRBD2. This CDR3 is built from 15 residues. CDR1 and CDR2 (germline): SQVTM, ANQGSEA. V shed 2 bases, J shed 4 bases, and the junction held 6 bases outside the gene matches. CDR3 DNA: TGCAGCGTTGAACTAGCGGGGGATAGCGCAGATACGCAGTATTTT. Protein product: CSVELAGDSADTQYF.

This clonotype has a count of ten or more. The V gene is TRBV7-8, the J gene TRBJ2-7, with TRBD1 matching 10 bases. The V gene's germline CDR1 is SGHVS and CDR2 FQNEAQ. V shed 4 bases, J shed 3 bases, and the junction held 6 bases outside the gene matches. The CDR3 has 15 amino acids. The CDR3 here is CASSSWTGGLYEQYF. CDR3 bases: TGTGCCAGCAGCTCCTGGACAGGGGGTCTCTACGAGCAGTACTTC.

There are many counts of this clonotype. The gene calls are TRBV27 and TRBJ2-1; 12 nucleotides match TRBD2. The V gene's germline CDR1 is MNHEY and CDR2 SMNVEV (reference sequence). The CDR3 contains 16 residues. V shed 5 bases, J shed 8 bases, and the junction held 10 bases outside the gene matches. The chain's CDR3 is CASSLILAGGRDEQFF. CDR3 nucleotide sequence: TGTGCCAGCAGTCTCATCCTAGCGGGAGGGCGGGATGAGCAGTTCTTC.

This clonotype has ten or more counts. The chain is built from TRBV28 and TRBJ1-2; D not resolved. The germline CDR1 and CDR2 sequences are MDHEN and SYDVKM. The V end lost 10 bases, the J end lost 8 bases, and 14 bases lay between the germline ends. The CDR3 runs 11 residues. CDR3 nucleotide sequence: TGTGCCACCCTGCATAGGAGGGGCTACACCTTC. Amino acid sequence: CATLHRRGYTF.

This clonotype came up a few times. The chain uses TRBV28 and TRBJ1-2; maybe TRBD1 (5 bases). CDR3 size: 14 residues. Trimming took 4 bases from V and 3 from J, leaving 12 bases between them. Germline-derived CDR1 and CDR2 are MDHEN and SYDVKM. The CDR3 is CASSSTGADYGYTF. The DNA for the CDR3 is TGTGCCAGCAGTTCAACAGGAGCTGACTATGGCTACACCTTC.

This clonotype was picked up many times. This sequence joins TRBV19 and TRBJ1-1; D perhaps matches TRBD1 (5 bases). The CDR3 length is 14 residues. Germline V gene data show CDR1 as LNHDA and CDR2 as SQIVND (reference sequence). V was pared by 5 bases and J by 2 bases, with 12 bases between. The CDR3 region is CASSPTARNTEAFF. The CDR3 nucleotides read TGTGCCAGTAGTCCGACAGCCAGAAACACTGAAGCTTTCTTT.

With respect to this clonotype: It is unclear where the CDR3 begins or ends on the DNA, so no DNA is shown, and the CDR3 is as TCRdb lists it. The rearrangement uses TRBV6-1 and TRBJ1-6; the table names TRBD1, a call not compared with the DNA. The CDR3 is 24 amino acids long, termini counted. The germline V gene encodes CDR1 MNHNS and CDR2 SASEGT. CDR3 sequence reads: CASTSLPGTADEQYFGQGSLPLHF.

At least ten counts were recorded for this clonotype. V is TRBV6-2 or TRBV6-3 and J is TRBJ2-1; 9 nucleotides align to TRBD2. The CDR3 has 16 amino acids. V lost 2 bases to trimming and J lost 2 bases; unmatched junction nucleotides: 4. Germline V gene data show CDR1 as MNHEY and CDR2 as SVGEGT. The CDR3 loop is CASSYHGLAPYNEQFF. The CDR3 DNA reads TGTGCCAGCAGTTACCACGGACTAGCGCCCTACAATGAGCAGTTCTTC.

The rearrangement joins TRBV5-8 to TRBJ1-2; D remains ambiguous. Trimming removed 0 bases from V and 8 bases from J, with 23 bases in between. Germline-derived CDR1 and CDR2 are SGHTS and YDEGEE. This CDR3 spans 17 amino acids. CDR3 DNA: TGTGCCAGCAGCTTGGAGGGCTCCGGGCCGGGAGTGAGGGGCTACACCTTC. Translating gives CASSLEGSGPGVRGYTF.

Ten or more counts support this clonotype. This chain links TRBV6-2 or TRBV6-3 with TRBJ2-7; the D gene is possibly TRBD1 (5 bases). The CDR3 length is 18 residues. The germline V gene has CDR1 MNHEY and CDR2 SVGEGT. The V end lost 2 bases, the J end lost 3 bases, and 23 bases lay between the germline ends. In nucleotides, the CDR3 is TGTGCCAGCAGTTACCCAATAGGGCAGGGCTTAGAAATCTACGAGCAGTACTTC. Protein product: CASSYPIGQGLEIYEQYF.

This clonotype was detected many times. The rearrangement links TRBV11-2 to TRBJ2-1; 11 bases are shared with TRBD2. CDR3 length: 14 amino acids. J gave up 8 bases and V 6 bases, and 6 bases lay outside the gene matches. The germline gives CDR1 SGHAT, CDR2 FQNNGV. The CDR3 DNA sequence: TGTGCCAGCAGATCTAGCGGGAGGTACCATGAGCAGTTCTTC. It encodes CASRSSGRYHEQFF.

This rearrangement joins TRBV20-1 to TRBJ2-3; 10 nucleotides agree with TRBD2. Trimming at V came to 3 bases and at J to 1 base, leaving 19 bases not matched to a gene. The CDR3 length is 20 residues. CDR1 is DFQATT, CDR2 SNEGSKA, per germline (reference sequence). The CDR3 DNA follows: TGCAGTGCTAGCGATTATAGCCCTGGGGTAGCGGGAGGCCGCACAGATACGCAGTATTTT. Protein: CSASDYSPGVAGGRTDTQYF.

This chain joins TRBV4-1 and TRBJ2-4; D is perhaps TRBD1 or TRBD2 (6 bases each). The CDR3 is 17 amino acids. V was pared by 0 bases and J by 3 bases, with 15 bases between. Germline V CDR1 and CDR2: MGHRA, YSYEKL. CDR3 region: CASSQEGGPWGKNIQYF. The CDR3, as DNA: TGCGCCAGCAGCCAAGAGGGGGGCCCGTGGGGCAAAAACATTCAGTACTTC.

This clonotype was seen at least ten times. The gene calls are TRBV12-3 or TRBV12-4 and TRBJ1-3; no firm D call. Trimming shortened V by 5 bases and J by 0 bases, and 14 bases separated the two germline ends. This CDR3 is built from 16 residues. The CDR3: CASSPRTDLSGNTIYF. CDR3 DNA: TGTGCCAGCAGTCCACGGACGGACCTCTCTGGAAACACCATATATTTT.

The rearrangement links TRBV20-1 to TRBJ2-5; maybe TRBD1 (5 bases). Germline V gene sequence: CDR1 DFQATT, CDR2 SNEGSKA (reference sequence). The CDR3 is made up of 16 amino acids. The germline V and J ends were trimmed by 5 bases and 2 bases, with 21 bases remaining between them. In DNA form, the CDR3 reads TGCAGTGCTTCTGGGCCGTTGGGGCGGACACAAGAGACCCAGTACTTC. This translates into CSASGPLGRTQETQYF.

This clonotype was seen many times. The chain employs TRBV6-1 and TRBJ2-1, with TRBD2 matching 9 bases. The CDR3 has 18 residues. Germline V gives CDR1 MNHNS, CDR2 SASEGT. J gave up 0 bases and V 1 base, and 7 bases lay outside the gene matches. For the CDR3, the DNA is TGTGCCAGCAGTGAAGGACTAGCGGCCCTGAGCTCCTACAATGAGCAGTTCTTC. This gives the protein CASSEGLAALSSYNEQFF.

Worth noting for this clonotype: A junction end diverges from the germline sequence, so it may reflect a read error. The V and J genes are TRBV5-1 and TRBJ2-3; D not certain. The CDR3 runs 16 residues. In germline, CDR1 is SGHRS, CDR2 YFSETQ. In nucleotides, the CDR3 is TGCGCCAGCGGCTTGGGGTATAGCAGCAGGTCAGATACGCAGTATTTT. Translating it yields CASGLGYSSRSDTQYF. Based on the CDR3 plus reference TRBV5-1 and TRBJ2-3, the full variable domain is KAGVTQTPRYLIKTRGQQVTLSCSPISGHRSVSWYQQTPGQGLQFLFEYFSETQRNKGNFPGRFSGRQFSNSRSEMNVSTLELGDSALYLCASGLGYSSRSDTQYFGPGTRLTVL.

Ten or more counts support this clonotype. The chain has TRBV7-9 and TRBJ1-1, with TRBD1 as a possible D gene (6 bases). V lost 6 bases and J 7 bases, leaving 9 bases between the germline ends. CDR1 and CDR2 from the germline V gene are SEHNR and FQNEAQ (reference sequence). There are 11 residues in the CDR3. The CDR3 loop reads CASSRGIEAFF. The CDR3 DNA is TGTGCCAGCAGTAGGGGGATTGAAGCTTTCTTT. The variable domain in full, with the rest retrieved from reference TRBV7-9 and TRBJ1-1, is DTGVSQNPRHKITKRGQNVTFRCDPISEHNRLYWYRQTLGQGPEFLTYFQNEAQLEKSRLLSDRFSAERPKGSFSTLEIQRTEQGDSAMYLCASSRGIEAFFGQGTRLTVV.

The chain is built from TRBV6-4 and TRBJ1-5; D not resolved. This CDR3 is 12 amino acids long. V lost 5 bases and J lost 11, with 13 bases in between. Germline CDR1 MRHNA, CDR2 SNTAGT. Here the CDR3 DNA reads TGTGCCAGCAGTACCTATCCTGTAACCCAGCATTTT. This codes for CASSTYPVTQHF.

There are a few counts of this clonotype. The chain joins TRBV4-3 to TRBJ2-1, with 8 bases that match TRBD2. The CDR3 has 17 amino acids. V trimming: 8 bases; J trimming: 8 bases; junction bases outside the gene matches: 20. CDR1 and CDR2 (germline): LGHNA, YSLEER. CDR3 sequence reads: CASCPHPPGGPVDEQFF. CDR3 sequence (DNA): TGCGCCAGCTGCCCCCACCCTCCGGGAGGGCCTGTGGATGAGCAGTTCTTC.

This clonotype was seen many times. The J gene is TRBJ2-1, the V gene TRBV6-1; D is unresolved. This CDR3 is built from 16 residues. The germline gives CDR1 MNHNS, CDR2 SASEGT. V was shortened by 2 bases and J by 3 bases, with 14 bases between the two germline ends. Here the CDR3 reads CASSEKMDWIYNEQFF. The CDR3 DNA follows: TGTGCCAGCAGTGAAAAGATGGATTGGATCTACAATGAGCAGTTCTTC.

This CDR3 is CASSPRTGRAYNEQFF. DNA for the CDR3: TGTGCCAGCAGCCCCCGGACGGGGAGGGCCTACAATGAGCAGTTCTTC. This chain links TRBV9 with TRBJ2-1; 7 positions agree with TRBD2. The CDR3 spans 16 residues. Germline lookup yields CDR1 SGDLS and CDR2 YYNGEE. Trimming removed 4 bases from V and 2 bases from J; junction bases left unmatched: 9.